This record covers a single T cell receptor (beta chain). The source of the sample is a study of shared clonotypes between healthy human individuals. Produced via immunoSEQ multiplex PCR; TCRdb's table is partial and in-frame only. Of around 510,000 clones listed, approximately 94% are singletons. The TCR was taken from a woman under 40 in good health. Sequenced sample: naive CD4+ T cells sorted from blood. The subset is: CD45RA+ positively selected.

For the CDR3, the DNA is TGCGCCAGCAGCTTTACAGCGATAGGGGCCAACGTCCTGACTTTC. It encodes CASSFTAIGANVLTF. The chain employs TRBV5-1 and TRBJ2-6, with D hard to call. The V end was cut by 2 bases, the J end by 4 bases, with 10 bases between. Germline CDR1 SGHRS, CDR2 YFSETQ. The length of the CDR3 is 15 residues.